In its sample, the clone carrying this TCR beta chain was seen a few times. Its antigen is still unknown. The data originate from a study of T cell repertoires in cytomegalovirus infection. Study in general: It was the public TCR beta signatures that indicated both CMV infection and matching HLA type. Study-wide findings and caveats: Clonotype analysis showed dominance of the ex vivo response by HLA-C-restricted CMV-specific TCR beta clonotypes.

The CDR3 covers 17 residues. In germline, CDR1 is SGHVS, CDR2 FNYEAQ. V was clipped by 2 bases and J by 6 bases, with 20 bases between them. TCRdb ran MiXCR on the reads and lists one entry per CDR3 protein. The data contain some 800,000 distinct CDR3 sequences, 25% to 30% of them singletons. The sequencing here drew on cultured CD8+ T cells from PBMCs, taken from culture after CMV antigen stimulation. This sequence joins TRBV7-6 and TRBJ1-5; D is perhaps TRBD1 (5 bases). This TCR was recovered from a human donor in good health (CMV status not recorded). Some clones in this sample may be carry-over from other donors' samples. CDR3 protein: CASSLNPLEEGRQPQHF. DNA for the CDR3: TGTGCCAGCAGCTTAAACCCCCTCGAAGAGGGGCGTCAGCCCCAGCATTTT. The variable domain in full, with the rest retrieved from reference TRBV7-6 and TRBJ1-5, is GAGVSQSPRYKVTKRGQDVALRCDPISGHVSLYWYRQALGQGPEFLTYFNYEAQQDKSGLPNDRFSAERPEGSISTLTIQRTEQRDSAMYRCASSLNPLEEGRQPQHFGDGTRLSIL.